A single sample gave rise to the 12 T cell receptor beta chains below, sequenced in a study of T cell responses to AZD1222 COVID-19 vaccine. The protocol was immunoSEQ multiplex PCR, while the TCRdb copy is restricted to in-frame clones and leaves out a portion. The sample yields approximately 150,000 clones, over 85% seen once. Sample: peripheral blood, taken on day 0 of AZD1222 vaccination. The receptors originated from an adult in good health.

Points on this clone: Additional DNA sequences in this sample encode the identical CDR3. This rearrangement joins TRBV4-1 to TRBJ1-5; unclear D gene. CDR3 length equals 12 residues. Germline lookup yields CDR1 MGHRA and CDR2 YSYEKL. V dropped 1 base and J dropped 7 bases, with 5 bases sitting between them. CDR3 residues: CASSQVGQPQHF. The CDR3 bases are TGCGCCAGCAGCCAAGTAGGGCAGCCCCAGCATTTT.

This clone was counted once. Written as DNA, the CDR3 is TGTGCCAGCAATCGTCCAGGACAGATGAACACTGAAGCTTTCTTT. It encodes CASNRPGQMNTEAFF. V and J are TRBV6-5 and TRBJ1-1, with D tentatively TRBD1 (6 bases). V was cut by 7 bases and J by 0 bases, with 15 bases left in between. Germline-derived CDR1 and CDR2 are MNHEY and SVGAGI. The CDR3 totals 15 residues.

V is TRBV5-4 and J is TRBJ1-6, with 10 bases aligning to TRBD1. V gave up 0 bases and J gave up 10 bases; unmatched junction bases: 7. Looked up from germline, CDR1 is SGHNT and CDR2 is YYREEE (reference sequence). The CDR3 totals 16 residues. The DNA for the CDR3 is TGTGCCAGCAGCTTGGATCTGGACAGGGGGGGCTCACCCCTCCACTTT. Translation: CASSLDLDRGGSPLHF.

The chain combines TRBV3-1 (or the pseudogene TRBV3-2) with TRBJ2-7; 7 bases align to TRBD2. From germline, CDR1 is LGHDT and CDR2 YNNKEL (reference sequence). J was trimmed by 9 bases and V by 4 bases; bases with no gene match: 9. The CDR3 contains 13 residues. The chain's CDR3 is CASSPRLAGVQYF. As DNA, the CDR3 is TGTGCCAGCAGCCCCAGACTAGCTGGGGTGCAGTACTTC.

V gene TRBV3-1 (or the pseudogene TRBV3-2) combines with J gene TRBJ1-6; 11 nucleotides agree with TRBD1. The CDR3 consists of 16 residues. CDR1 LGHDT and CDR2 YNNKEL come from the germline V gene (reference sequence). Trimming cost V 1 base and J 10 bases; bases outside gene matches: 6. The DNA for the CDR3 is TGTGCCAGCAGCCAAGTAGGACAGGGGGCGAAGTCACCCCTCCACTTT. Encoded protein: CASSQVGQGAKSPLHF.

CDR3 in DNA: TGTGCCAGCAGCTTAAAGGGACTCTCAGGGGCTCTCCAGGGCGATGGCTACACCTTC. Translation: CASSLKGLSGALQGDGYTF. V gene TRBV7-3 combines with J gene TRBJ1-2; tentative D call: TRBD1 (6 bases). The CDR3 length is 19 residues. Trimming cost V 1 base and J 6 bases, with 27 bases left between them. Germline CDR1 is SGHTA and CDR2 is FQGTGA.

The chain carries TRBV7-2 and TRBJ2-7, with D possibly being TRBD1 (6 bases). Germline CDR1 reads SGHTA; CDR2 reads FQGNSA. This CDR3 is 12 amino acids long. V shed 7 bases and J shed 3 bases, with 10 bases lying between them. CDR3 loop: CASTSGVYEQYF. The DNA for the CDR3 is TGTGCCAGCACCTCAGGGGTCTACGAGCAGTACTTC.

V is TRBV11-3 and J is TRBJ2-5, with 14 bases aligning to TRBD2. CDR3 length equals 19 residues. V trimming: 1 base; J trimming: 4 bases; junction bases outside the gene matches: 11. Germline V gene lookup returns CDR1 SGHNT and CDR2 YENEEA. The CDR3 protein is CASSLAPGLAGAEGETQYF. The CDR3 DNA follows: TGTGCCAGCAGCTTAGCCCCGGGACTAGCGGGAGCGGAAGGAGAGACCCAGTACTTC.

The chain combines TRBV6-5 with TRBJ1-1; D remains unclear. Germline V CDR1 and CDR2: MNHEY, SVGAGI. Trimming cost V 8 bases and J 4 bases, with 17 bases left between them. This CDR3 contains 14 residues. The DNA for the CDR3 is TGTGCCAGCCGGCGGGGTTTCGGTAGCACTGAAGCTTTCTTT. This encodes CASRRGFGSTEAFF.

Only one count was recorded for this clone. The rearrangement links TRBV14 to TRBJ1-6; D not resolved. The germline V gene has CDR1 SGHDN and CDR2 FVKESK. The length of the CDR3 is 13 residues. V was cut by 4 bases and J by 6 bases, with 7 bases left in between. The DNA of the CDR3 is TGTGCCAGCAGCCGGCTATTTAATTCACCCCTCCACTTT. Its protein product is CASSRLFNSPLHF. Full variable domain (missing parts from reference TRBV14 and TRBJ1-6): EAGVTQFPSHSVIEKGQTVTLRCDPISGHDNLYWYRRVMGKEIKFLLHFVKESKQDESGMPNNRFLAERTGGTYSTLKVQPAELEDSGVYFCASSRLFNSPLHFGNGTRLTVT.

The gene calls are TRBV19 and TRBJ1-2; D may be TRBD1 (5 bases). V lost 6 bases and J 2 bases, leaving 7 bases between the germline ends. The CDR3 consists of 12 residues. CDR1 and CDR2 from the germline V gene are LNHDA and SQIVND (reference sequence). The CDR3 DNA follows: TGTGCCAGTAGGGCAGGGAACTATGGCTACACCTTC. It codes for CASRAGNYGYTF.

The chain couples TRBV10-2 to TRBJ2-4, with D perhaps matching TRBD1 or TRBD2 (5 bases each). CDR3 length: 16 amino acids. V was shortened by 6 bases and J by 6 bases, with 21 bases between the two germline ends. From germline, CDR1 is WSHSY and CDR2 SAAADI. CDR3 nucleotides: TGCGCCAGCAGGTTAGCCGGGACGAAGTACGGAAACATTCAGTACTTC. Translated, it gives CASRLAGTKYGNIQYF.